This T cell receptor (beta chain) was sequenced during a study of monozygotic twins with cystic fibrosis. Repertoires were generated with immunoSEQ multiplex PCR, while TCRdb's copy carries only in-frame clones and drops some. The table has around 34,000 clones, over 60% seen once; the top ten hold about 0.8%. Overall study findings and caveats: In this small cohort, shared CDR3 numbers showed no association with age, concordance or disease severity. J usage was most co-twin-similar in 8 of 16 pairs, V in 13. Unrelated CF individuals shared fewer identical clonotypes than monozygotic CF twins.

Comment on this clone: Its antigen is not identified.

From germline, CDR1 is SGHNT and CDR2 YYREEE (reference sequence). This CDR3 contains 17 residues. Trimming stripped 0 bases from V and 2 bases from J, with 14 bases between. This receptor was identified in a girl aged 5 to 17 with cystic fibrosis. The genes are TRBV5-4 and TRBJ2-2, with D perhaps TRBD1 (6 bases). Sequencing input: blood. The CDR3 DNA is TGTGCCAGCAGCTTGGCATGGGGGACAACAAACACCGGGGAGCTGTTTTTT. This sequence encodes CASSLAWGTTNTGELFF.